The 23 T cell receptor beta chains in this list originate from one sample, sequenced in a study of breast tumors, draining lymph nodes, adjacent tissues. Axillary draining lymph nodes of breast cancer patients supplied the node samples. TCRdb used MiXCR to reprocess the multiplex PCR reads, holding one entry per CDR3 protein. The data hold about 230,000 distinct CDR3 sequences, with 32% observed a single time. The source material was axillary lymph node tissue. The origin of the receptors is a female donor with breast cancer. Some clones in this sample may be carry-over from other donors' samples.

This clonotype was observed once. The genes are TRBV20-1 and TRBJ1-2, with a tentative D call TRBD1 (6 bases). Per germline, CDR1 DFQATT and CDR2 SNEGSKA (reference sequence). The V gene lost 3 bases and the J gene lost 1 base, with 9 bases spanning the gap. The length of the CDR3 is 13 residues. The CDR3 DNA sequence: TGCAGTGCTAGTAACAGGGATAACTATGGCTACACCTTC. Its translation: CSASNRDNYGYTF.

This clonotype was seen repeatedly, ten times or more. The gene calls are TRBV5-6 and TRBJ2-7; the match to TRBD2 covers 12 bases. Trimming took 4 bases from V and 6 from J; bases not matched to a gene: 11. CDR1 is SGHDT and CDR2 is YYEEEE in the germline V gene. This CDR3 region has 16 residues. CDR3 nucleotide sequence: TGTGCCAGCAGCGCTCGACTAGCGGGAGTTTTAGGCGAGCAGTACTTC. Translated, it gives CASSARLAGVLGEQYF.

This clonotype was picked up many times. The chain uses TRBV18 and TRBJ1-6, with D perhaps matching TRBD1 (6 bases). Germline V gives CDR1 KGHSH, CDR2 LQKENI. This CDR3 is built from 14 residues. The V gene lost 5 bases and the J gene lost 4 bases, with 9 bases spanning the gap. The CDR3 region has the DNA TGTGCCAGCTCAACCGGACAGTATAATTCACCCCTCCACTTT. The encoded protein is CASSTGQYNSPLHF. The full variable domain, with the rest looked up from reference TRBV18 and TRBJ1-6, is NAGVMQNPRHLVRRRGQEARLRCSPMKGHSHVYWYRQLPEEGLKFMVYLQKENIIDESGMPKERFSAEFPKEGPSILRIQQVVRGDSAAYFCASSTGQYNSPLHFGNGTRLTVT.

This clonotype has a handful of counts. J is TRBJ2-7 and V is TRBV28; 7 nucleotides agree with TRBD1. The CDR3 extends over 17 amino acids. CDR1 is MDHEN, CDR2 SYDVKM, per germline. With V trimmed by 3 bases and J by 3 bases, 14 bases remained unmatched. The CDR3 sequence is CASSFKSGETGFYEQYF. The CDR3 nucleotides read TGTGCCAGCAGTTTTAAATCCGGTGAGACAGGGTTCTACGAGCAGTACTTC.

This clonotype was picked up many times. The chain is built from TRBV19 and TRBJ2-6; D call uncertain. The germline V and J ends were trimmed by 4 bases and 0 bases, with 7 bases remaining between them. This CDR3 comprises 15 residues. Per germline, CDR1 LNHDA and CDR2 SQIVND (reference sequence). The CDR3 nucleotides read TGTGCCAGTAGTAATGCCCACTCTGGGGCCAACGTCCTGACTTTC. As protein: CASSNAHSGANVLTF. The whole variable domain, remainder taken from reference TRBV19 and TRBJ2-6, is DGGITQSPKYLFRKEGQNVTLSCEQNLNHDAMYWYRQDPGQGLRLIYYSQIVNDFQKGDIAEGYSVSREKKESFPLTVTSAQKNPTAFYLCASSNAHSGANVLTFGAGSRLTVL.

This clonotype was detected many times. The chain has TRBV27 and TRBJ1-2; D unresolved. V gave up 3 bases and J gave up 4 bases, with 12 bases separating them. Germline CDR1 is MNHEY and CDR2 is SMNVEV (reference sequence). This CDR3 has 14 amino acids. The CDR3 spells CASSFGVPGYGYTF. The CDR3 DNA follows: TGTGCCAGCAGTTTTGGGGTGCCCGGCTATGGCTACACCTTC.

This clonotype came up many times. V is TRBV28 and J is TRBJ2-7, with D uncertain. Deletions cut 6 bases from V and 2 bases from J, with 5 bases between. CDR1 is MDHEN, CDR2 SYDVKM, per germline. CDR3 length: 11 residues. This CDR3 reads CASSHTYEQYF. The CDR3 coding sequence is TGTGCCAGCAGCCACACCTACGAGCAGTACTTC. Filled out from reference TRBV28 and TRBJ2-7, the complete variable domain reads DVKVTQSSRYLVKRTGEKVFLECVQDMDHENMFWYRQDPGLGLRLIYFSYDVKMKEKGDIPEGYSVSREKKERFSLILESASTNQTSMYLCASSHTYEQYFGPGTRLTVT.

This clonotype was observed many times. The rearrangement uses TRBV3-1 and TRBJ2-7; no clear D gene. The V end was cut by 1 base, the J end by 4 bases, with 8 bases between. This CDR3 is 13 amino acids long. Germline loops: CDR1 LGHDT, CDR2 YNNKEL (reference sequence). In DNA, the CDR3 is TGTGCCAGCAGCCAAGGGGGAAAGTACGAGCAGTACTTC. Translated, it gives CASSQGGKYEQYF.

Here the CDR3 DNA reads TGCAGTGCTAGAAGAAGACAGGGAGGAAACACCATATATTTT. Encoded protein: CSARRRQGGNTIYF. The chain combines TRBV20-1 with TRBJ1-3; 7 positions agree with TRBD1. After removal of 2 bases from V and 4 bases from J, the junction contained 5 bases not matched to a gene. CDR3 length: 14 amino acids. Germline V CDR1 and CDR2: DFQATT, SNEGSKA (reference sequence).

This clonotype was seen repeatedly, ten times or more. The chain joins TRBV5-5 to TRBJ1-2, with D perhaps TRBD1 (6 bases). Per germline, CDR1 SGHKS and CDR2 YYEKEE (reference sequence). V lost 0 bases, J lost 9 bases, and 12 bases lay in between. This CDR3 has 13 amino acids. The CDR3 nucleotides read TGTGCCAGCAGCTTGGAGGGGGGTGTTAGCTACACCTTC. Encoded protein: CASSLEGGVSYTF.

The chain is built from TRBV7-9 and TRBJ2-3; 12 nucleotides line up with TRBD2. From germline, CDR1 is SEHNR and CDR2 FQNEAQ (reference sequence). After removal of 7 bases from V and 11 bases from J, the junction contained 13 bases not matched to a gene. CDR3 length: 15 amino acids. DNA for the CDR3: TGTGCCAGCACCGACCTACTAGCGGGAGGTGACGAGCAGTATTTT. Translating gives CASTDLLAGGDEQYF.

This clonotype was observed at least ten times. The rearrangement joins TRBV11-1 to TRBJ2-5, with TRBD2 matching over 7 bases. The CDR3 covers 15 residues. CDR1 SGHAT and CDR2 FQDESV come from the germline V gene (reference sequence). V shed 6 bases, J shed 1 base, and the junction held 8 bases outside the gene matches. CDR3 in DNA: TGTGCCAGCAGTTCTATGCGGGGGACCCAAGAGACCCAGTACTTC. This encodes CASSSMRGTQETQYF.

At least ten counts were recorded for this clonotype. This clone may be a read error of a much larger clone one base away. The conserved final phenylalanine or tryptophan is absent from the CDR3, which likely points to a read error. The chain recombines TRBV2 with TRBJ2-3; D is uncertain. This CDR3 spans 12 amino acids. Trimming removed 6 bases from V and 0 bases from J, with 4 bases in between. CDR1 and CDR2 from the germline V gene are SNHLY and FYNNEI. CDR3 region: CASRDSTDTQYL. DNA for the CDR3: TGTGCCAGCAGGGACAGCACAGATACGCAGTATCTT.

The CDR3: CASRALAEAYSGYTF. The CDR3 bases are TGTGCCAGCAGGGCCCTAGCGGAGGCCTACAGTGGCTACACCTTC. The rearrangement links TRBV7-8 to TRBJ1-2; D remains ambiguous. The germline gives CDR1 SGHVS, CDR2 FQNEAQ. CDR3 length equals 15 residues. V gave up 6 bases and J gave up 7 bases, with 21 bases separating them.

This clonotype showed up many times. CDR3 in amino acids: CAWSQAMTGELFF. The DNA of the CDR3 is TGTGCCTGGAGTCAGGCCATGACCGGGGAGCTGTTTTTT. V gene TRBV30 combines with J gene TRBJ2-2; no reliable D call. CDR1 and CDR2 from the germline V gene are GTSNPN and SVGIG (reference sequence). The CDR3 has 13 amino acids. The V end was cut by 2 bases, the J end by 5 bases, with 9 bases between.

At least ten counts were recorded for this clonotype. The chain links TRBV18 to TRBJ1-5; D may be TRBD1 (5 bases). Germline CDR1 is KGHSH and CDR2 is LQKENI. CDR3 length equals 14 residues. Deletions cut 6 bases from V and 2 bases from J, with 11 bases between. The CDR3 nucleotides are TGTGCCAGCTCGGGCAGGGTGGGCAATCAGCCCCAGCATTTT. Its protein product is CASSGRVGNQPQHF.

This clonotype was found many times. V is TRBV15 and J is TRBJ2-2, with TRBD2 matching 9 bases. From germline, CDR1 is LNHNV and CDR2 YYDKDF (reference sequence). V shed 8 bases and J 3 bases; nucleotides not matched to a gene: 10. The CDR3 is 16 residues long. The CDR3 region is CATAGWASGDTGELFF. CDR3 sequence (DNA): TGTGCCACCGCAGGTTGGGCTAGCGGGGACACCGGGGAGCTGTTTTTT.

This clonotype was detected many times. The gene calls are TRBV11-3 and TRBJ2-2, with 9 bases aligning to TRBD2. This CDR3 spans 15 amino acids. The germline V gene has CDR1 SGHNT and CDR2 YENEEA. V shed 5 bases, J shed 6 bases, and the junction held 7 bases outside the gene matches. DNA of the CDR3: TGTGCCAGCAGCGGAGAGGGCGGGAGGGCCGGGGAGCTGTTTTTT. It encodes CASSGEGGRAGELFF.

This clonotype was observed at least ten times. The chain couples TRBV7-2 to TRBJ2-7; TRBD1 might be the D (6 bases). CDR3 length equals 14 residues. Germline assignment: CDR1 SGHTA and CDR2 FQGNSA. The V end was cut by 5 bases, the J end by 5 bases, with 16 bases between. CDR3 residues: CASSTRSGAHEQYF. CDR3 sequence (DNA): TGTGCCAGCAGCACCCGATCAGGGGCCCACGAGCAGTACTTC.

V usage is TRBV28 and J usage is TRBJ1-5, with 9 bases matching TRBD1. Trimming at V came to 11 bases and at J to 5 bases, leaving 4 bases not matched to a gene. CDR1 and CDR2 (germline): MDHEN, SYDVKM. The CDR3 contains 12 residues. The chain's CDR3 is CARDRVDQPQHF. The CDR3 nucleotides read TGTGCCCGGGACAGGGTCGATCAGCCCCAGCATTTT.

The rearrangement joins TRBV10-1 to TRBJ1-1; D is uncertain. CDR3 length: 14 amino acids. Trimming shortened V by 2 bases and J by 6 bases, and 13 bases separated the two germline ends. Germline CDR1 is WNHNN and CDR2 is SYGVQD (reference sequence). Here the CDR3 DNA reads TGCGCCAGCAGTGAGGGCCCTCTGGGTCCTGAAGCTTTCTTT. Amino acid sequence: CASSEGPLGPEAFF.

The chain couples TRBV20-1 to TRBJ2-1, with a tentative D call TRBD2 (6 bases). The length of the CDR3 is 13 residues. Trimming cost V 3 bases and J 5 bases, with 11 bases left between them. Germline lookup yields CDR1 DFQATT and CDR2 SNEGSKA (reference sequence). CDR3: CSASRGLNNEQFF. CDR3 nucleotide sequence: TGCAGTGCTAGCCGGGGGTTAAACAATGAGCAGTTCTTC.

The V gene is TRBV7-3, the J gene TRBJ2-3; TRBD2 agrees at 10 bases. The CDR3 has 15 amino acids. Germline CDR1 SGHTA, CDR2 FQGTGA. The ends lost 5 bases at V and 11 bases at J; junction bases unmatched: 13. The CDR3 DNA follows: TGTGCCAGCAGCGAACTAGCGGGGACACCTAATGAGCAGTATTTT. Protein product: CASSELAGTPNEQYF.